This T cell receptor beta chain is drawn from a study of blood T cell dynamics during melanoma immunotherapy. The time point was: week 3, after first cycle of checkpoint inhibitor. Memory T cells counted as immune-effector cells when CD3+ CD4- CD8+ CD45RA- CD45RO-high CD27- CCR7-. Whole-study findings and limits: The most clonal sorted CD8+ subset, immune-effector cells, was closest to cell-free DNA CDR3 sequences.

Method: immunoSEQ multiplex PCR; TCRdb's copy keeps in-frame clones and lacks some. The sample has about 320 clones; over 80% are singletons. Per the germline V gene, CDR1 is SGHVS and CDR2 is FNYEAQ. With 5 bases removed from V and 1 base from J, the gap between germline ends came to 14 bases. The CDR3 sequence is 15 residues long. To note about this clone: Its antigen is not known.

The receptor was derived from a human donor with melanoma. The specimen comprised CD8+ T cells from blood, sampled from a patient treated with checkpoint blockade. The gene calls are TRBV7-6 and TRBJ1-1; possibly TRBD1 for D (5 bases). CDR3 sequence reads: CASSPIATGNTEAFF. DNA of the CDR3: TGTGCCAGCAGCCCTATTGCTACAGGGAACACTGAAGCTTTCTTT.